This T cell receptor (beta chain) was identified during a study of cytomegalovirus exposure and HLA in healthy donors. Notes on this clone: The target antigen is unknown.

The PCR contained 60 Vbeta and 13 Jbeta primers. As processed by the authors: Tens of millions of unique TCR beta chains, 10 million to 13 million of them shared, were counted by a later analysis. Sequencing was performed with immunoSEQ multiplex PCR; in TCRdb, only in-frame clones are kept and a portion is missing. V and J calls and clone size are those listed in that table; D and trimming were worked out from the DNA. Recorded here are about 110,000 clones; the top ten clones represent roughly 3.5%. The CDR3 totals 16 residues. Trimming took 1 base from V and 7 from J; bases not matched to a gene: 6. Germline V lookup: CDR1 MGHDK, CDR2 SYGVNS. Study outcomes and limitations: For most subjects, TCR beta sequences were reported to predict HLA-A and HLA-B alleles with accuracy. Earlier findings revealed that most TCR beta V segments proved productive either about 90% or about 30% of the time. It was reported in a later analysis that an Asian-associated ancestry cluster showed fewer N-insertions than the 666-donor mean.

The V and J genes are TRBV25-1 and TRBJ1-4, with 10 bases identical to TRBD1. The sequenced material came from PBMCs. The receptor was isolated from a man aged 18-30 years in good health and CMV-seronegative. CDR3 DNA sequence: TGTGCCAGCAGTGAATGGGGGACAGGGGCGGGTGAAAAACTGTTTTTT. Translation gives CASSEWGTGAGEKLFF.